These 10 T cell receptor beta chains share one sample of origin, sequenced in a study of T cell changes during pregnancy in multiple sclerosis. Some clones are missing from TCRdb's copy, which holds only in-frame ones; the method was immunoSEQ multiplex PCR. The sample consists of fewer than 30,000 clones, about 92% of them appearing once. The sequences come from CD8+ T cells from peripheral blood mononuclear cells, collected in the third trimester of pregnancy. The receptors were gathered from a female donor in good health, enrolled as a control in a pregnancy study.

CDR3: CASSSPGHSIYTF. CDR3 DNA: TGCGCCAGCAGCTCTCCGGGACACTCAATCTACACCTTC. This chain connects TRBV5-1 to TRBJ1-2; possibly TRBD1 for D (6 bases). This CDR3 region has 13 residues. V was shortened by 3 bases and J by 10 bases, with 16 bases between the two germline ends. Germline values: CDR1 SGHRS, CDR2 YFSETQ.

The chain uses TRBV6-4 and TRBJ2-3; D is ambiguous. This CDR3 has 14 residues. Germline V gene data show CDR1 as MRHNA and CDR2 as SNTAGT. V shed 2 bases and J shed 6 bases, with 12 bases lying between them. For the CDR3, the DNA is TGTGCCAGCAGTGACAAAGCTGCCCGGGATACGCAGTATTTT. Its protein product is CASSDKAARDTQYF.

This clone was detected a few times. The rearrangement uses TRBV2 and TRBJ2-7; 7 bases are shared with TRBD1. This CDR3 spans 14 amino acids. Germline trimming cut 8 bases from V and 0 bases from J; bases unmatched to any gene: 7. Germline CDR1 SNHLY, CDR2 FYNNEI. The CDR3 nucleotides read TGTGCCAGCGACGATAGGGACAGCTCCTACGAGCAGTACTTC. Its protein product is CASDDRDSSYEQYF.

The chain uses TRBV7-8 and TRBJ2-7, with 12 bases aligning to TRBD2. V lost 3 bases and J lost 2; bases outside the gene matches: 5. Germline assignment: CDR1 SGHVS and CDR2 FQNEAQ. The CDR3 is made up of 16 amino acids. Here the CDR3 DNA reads TGTGCCAGCAGCTTCCCACTAGCGGGAGGAGCCTACGAGCAGTACTTC. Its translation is CASSFPLAGGAYEQYF.

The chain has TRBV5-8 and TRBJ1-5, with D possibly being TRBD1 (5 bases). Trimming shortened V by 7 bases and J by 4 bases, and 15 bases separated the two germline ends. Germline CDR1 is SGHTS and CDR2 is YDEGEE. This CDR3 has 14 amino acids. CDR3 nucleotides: TGTGCCAGCTCCCCAGGGTTAGGTAATCAGCCCCAGCATTTT. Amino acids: CASSPGLGNQPQHF.

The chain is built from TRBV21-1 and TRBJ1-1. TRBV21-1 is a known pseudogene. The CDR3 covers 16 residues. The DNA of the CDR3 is TGTGCCAGCAGCAAAGCGGTCAGGACTATGAACACTGAAGCTTTCTTT. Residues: CASSKAVRTMNTEAFF.

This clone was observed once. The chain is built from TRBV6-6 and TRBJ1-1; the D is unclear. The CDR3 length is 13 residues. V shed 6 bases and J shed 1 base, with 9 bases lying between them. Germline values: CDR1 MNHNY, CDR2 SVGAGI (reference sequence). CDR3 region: CASRSDRNTEAFF. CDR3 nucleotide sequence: TGTGCCAGCAGAAGCGACCGGAACACTGAAGCTTTCTTT.

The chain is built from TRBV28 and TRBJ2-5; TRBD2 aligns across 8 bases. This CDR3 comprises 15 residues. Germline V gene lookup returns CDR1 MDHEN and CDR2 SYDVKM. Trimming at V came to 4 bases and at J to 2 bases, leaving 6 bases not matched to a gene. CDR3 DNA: TGTGCCAGCAGTTCCGGAGCGGGGGTGCAAGAGACCCAGTACTTC. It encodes CASSSGAGVQETQYF.

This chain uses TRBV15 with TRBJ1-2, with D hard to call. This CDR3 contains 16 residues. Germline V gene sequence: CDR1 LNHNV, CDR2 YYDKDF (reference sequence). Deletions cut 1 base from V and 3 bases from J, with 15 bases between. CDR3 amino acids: CATSRGADTPDYGYTF. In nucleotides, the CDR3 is TGTGCCACCAGCAGAGGGGCCGACACCCCAGACTATGGCTACACCTTC.

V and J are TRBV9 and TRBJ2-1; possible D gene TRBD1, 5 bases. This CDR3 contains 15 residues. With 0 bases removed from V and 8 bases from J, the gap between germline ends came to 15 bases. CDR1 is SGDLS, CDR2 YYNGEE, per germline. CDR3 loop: CASSVGTRTLYEQFF. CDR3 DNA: TGTGCCAGCAGCGTAGGGACACGGACCCTCTATGAGCAGTTCTTC.